This TCR beta chain came from a study of blood T cell repertoires in COVID-19. Assignment of participants to cohorts was predicated upon participant-reported clinical history. CDR1 and CDR2 from the germline V gene are LNHDA and SQIVND (reference sequence). The J segment lost 6 bases and the V segment lost 2 bases, leaving 2 bases of the junction unmatched. This CDR3 has 15 residues. Original data processing: Estimation of nucleated cell counts was performed using reference gene primer amplification. Libraries were prepared by immunoSEQ multiplex PCR; TCRdb keeps only in-frame clonotypes and omits some of them. The DNA was the basis for D and trimming; V, J and clone size are from that table. Of 130,000 to 150,000 clones in the sample, around 90% were seen once.

The sample consisted of PBMCs or T cells enriched from blood (not recorded which). The J gene is TRBJ2-1, the V gene TRBV19, with TRBD2 matching over 12 bases. This TCR came from a woman aged 40 to 50 who had been exposed to COVID-19. The CDR3, as DNA: TGTGCCAGTAGTATAATGACTAGCGGGGGCAATGAGCAGTTCTTC. Translating gives CASSIMTSGGNEQFF.